The 21 T cell receptor beta chains below come from one sample, sequenced in a study of cytomegalovirus exposure and HLA in healthy donors. Data came from immunoSEQ multiplex PCR; TCRdb stores just in-frame clones and leaves some out. The data hold 100,000 to 150,000 clones, with around 92% observed a single time. Sequencing was done on a sample of PBMCs. The receptors were gathered from a man aged 25 to 40 in good health and CMV-seronegative.

This sequence joins TRBV4-3 and TRBJ2-3, with 12 bases lining up with TRBD2. The germline gives CDR1 LGHNA, CDR2 YSLEER. V shed 2 bases and J 5 bases; nucleotides not matched to a gene: 8. The CDR3 runs 17 residues. The CDR3 here is CASSQNTVTSGGDTQYF. The CDR3 DNA follows: TGCGCCAGCAGCCAAAATACAGTGACTAGCGGGGGAGATACGCAGTATTTT.

The rearrangement joins TRBV5-6 to TRBJ2-1; no definite D call. The CDR3 has 14 amino acids. Germline CDR1 SGHDT, CDR2 YYEEEE. Trimming cost V 4 bases and J 6 bases, with 14 bases left between them. The CDR3 DNA is TGTGCCAGCAGCCCTTCGGGTAACTCCAATGAGCAGTTCTTC. Translation: CASSPSGNSNEQFF.

The chain joins TRBV5-4 to TRBJ1-2; TRBD1 matches at 9 bases. Unmatched junction bases numbered 4, after V lost 4 bases and J lost 3 bases. Germline CDR1 SGHNT, CDR2 YYREEE (reference sequence). The CDR3 covers 14 residues. This CDR3 reads CASSGRDRDYGYTF. CDR3 coding DNA: TGTGCCAGCAGCGGGCGGGACAGGGACTATGGCTACACCTTC.

V gene TRBV15 combines with J gene TRBJ2-1; TRBD1 might be the D (6 bases). The CDR3 has 14 amino acids. Germline loops: CDR1 LNHNV, CDR2 YYDKDF (reference sequence). V gave up 6 bases and J gave up 9 bases, with 18 bases separating them. The CDR3 sequence: CATSLMTQGIEQFF. For the CDR3, the DNA is TGTGCCACCAGTCTTATGACCCAGGGGATTGAGCAGTTCTTC.

This chain connects TRBV28 to TRBJ1-3; D is unresolved. The CDR3 spans 15 residues. The V and J ends lost 6 bases and 4 bases respectively, with 16 bases between them. CDR1 and CDR2 from the germline V gene are MDHEN and SYDVKM. The CDR3 bases are TGTGCCAGCAGCCTCCTGCGCGTTTCGGGAAACACCATATATTTT. This encodes CASSLLRVSGNTIYF.

V gene TRBV7-3 combines with J gene TRBJ2-7; D might be TRBD1 (6 bases). Germline CDR1 is SGHTA and CDR2 is FQGTGA. Trimming stripped 4 bases from V and 2 bases from J, with 9 bases between. There are 13 residues in the CDR3. In DNA, the CDR3 is TGTGCCAGCAGCTCGGGACAAACCTACGAGCAGTACTTC. It codes for CASSSGQTYEQYF.

The CDR3 loop is CASSPFGPGAYNEQFF. In DNA form, the CDR3 reads TGTGCCAGCTCACCGTTTGGGCCAGGGGCCTACAATGAGCAGTTCTTC. The genes are TRBV18 and TRBJ2-1; tentative D call: TRBD1 (6 bases). The germline V gene encodes CDR1 KGHSH and CDR2 LQKENI. This CDR3 spans 16 amino acids. Trimming took off 3 bases at V and 2 bases at J, with 14 bases between the two ends.

This chain links TRBV7-6 with TRBJ2-7; 9 bases agree with TRBD1. This CDR3 spans 16 amino acids. Looked up from germline, CDR1 is SGHVS and CDR2 is FNYEAQ. V lost 5 bases and J lost 1; bases outside the gene matches: 9. This CDR3 reads CASSRGTGPGSYEQYF. CDR3 nucleotide sequence: TGTGCCAGCAGCCGCGGGACAGGGCCGGGGTCCTACGAGCAGTACTTC.

This chain links TRBV5-1 with TRBJ2-1, with 13 bases matching TRBD2. J lost 2 bases, V lost 4 bases, and 6 bases had no gene match. The CDR3 has 17 residues. Germline V gene lookup returns CDR1 SGHRS and CDR2 YFSETQ. CDR3 loop: CASSRGTSGVPYNEQFF. CDR3 in DNA: TGCGCCAGCAGCCGCGGGACTAGCGGGGTTCCCTACAATGAGCAGTTCTTC.

The sample holds a few counts of this clone. This chain joins TRBV7-9 and TRBJ2-1, with 10 bases matching TRBD2. Germline V lookup: CDR1 SEHNR, CDR2 FQNEAQ (reference sequence). This CDR3 region has 15 residues. V was pared by 1 base and J by 7 bases, with 4 bases of the junction left unmatched. CDR3 in amino acids: CASSLERGGSNEQFF. The DNA for the CDR3 is TGTGCCAGCAGCTTAGAGCGGGGGGGCTCGAATGAGCAGTTCTTC.

The V call is TRBV9, the J call TRBJ2-2, with D perhaps matching TRBD1 (5 bases). The CDR3 has 13 residues. Germline CDR1 reads SGDLS; CDR2 reads YYNGEE. The V and J ends lost 3 bases and 7 bases respectively, with 10 bases between them. The CDR3 nucleotides read TGTGCCAGCAGCGGGGCAGGGATCGGGGAGCTGTTTTTT. Translation gives CASSGAGIGELFF.

The chain combines TRBV7-9 with TRBJ2-1, with 7 bases fitting TRBD1. Germline values: CDR1 SEHNR, CDR2 FQNEAQ (reference sequence). CDR3 length equals 14 residues. Germline trimming cut 0 bases from V and 8 bases from J; bases unmatched to any gene: 4. The CDR3, as DNA: TGTGCCAGCAGCTTAGCGATTGGGACAGATGAGCAGTTCTTC. It specifies CASSLAIGTDEQFF.

This clone was seen only a few times. The rearrangement joins TRBV10-3 to TRBJ2-2; weak D call: TRBD1 (6 bases). CDR1 and CDR2 (germline): ENHRY, SYGVKD. V was cut by 10 bases and J by 3 bases, with 15 bases left in between. The CDR3 sequence is 14 residues long. In DNA form, the CDR3 reads TGTGCCACGTACCGGGACACCGACACCGGGGAGCTGTTTTTT. Translation: CATYRDTDTGELFF.

The chain is built from TRBV7-6 and TRBJ1-1; D possibly corresponds to TRBD1 (6 bases). The CDR3 length is 15 residues. Germline V gene data show CDR1 as SGHVS and CDR2 as FNYEAQ. Trimming removed 1 base from V and 6 bases from J, with 15 bases in between. CDR3 coding DNA: TGTGCCAGCAGCTTAGACCCTACAGGGTTCGCTGAAGCTTTCTTT. It codes for CASSLDPTGFAEAFF.

The J gene is TRBJ2-7, the V gene TRBV6-5; 7 positions match TRBD1. V shed 5 bases, J shed 4 bases, and the junction held 11 bases outside the gene matches. This CDR3 comprises 15 residues. Per germline, CDR1 MNHEY and CDR2 SVGAGI. The CDR3 DNA sequence: TGTGCCAGCAGTGCCTCCAGGGGGTTTTTATACGAGCAGTACTTC. Its protein is CASSASRGFLYEQYF.

The chain carries TRBV9 and TRBJ2-1; no reliable D call. The germline V gene encodes CDR1 SGDLS and CDR2 YYNGEE. This CDR3 is built from 12 residues. Between the trimmed V and J ends, which lost 0 bases and 7 bases, there was a span of 5 bases. The CDR3 is CASSVGSNEQFF. The CDR3 DNA follows: TGTGCCAGCAGCGTAGGTTCTAATGAGCAGTTCTTC.

This chain joins TRBV19 and TRBJ1-2, with TRBD1 identical over 8 bases. The CDR3 has 15 amino acids. Germline CDR1 reads LNHDA; CDR2 reads SQIVND (reference sequence). The trim removed 5 bases at V and 3 bases at J, leaving 8 bases unmatched. The chain's CDR3 is CASSSRDRIHYGYTF. The CDR3 DNA is TGTGCCAGTAGTTCCCGGGACAGGATCCACTATGGCTACACCTTC.

The gene calls are TRBV7-4 and TRBJ1-2, with D perhaps TRBD1 (6 bases). Trimming stripped 2 bases from V and 0 bases from J, with 19 bases between. CDR3 length equals 18 residues. In germline, CDR1 is SGHVT, CDR2 SQSDAQ. CDR3 coding DNA: TGTGCCAGCAGCTTAAAGGGCCGACAGGATCGAGCTAACTATGGCTACACCTTC. Translating it yields CASSLKGRQDRANYGYTF.

The chain recombines TRBV27 with TRBJ1-2; 8 bases are shared with TRBD1. Germline V gives CDR1 MNHEY, CDR2 SMNVEV (reference sequence). V was pared by 3 bases and J by 6 bases, with 12 bases of the junction left unmatched. The CDR3 contains 16 residues. CDR3: CASSLGRGRRLDGYTF. CDR3 in DNA: TGTGCCAGCAGTTTGGGCAGGGGGCGAAGGTTGGATGGCTACACCTTC.

The CDR3 spells CASSSSKGGGLSPLHF. The CDR3 bases are TGTGCCAGCAGTTCCTCAAAGGGGGGGGGCCTTTCACCCCTCCACTTT. The chain links TRBV6-5 to TRBJ1-6; the D gene is possibly TRBD1 (6 bases). This CDR3 contains 16 residues. The V end was cut by 4 bases, the J end by 9 bases, with 19 bases between. In germline, CDR1 is MNHEY, CDR2 SVGAGI.

This chain uses TRBV7-2 with TRBJ1-4; D may be TRBD1 (6 bases). Trimming cost V 2 bases and J 6 bases, with 13 bases left between them. CDR1 and CDR2 from the germline V gene are SGHTA and FQGNSA. This CDR3 comprises 15 residues. CDR3 bases: TGTGCCAGCAGCTTACTTCAGGGGACGGATGAAAAACTGTTTTTT. This translates into CASSLLQGTDEKLFF.